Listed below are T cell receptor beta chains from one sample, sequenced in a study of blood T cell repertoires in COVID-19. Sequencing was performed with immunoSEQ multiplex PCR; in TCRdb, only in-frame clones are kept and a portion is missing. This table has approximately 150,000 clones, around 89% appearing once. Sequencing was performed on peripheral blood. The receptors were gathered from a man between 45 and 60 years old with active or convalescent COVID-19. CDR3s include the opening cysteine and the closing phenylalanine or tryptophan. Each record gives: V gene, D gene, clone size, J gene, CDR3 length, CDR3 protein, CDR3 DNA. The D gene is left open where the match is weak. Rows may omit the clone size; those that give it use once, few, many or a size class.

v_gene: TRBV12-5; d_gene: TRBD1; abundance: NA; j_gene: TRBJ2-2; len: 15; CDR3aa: CASGLGQANTGELFF; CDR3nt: TGTGCTAGTGGTCTGGGACAGGCAAATACCGGGGAGCTGTTTTTT
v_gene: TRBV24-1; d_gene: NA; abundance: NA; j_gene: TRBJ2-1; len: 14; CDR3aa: CATSGLQGRNEQFF; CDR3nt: TGTGCCACCAGTGGACTACAGGGTAGGAATGAGCAGTTCTTC
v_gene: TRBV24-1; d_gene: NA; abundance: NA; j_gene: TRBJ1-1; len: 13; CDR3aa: CATSKSRNTEAFF; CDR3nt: TGTGCCACCAGTAAGTCGAGGAACACTGAAGCTTTCTTT
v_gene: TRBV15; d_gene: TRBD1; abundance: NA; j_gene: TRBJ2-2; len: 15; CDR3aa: CATSRSGQGAGELFF; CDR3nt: TGTGCCACCAGCAGGTCGGGCCAGGGGGCCGGGGAGCTGTTTTTT
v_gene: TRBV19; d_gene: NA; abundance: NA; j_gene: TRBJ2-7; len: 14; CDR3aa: CASSLAGSRYEQYF; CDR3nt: TGTGCCAGTAGTCTTGCGGGGTCCCGCTACGAGCAGTACTTC
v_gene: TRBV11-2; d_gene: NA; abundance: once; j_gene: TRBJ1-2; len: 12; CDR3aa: CASRNSNYGYTF; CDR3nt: TGTGCCAGCAGGAACAGTAACTATGGCTACACCTTC
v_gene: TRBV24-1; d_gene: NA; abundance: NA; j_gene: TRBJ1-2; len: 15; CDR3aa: CATSDLGGAPQGYTF; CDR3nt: TGTGCCACCAGTGATTTAGGGGGGGCGCCTCAAGGCTACACCTTC
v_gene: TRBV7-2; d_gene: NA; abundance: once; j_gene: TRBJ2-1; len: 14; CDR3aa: CASSLIRTGNEQFF; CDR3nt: TGTGCCAGCAGCTTAATCCGCACAGGGAATGAGCAGTTCTTC
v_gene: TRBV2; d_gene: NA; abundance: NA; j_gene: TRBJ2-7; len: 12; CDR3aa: CASSEVLYEQYF; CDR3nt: TGTGCCAGCAGTGAAGTCCTCTACGAGCAGTACTTC
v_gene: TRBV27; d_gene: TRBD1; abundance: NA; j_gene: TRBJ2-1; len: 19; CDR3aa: CASSLSSFWTGDFYNEQFF; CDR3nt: TGTGCCAGCAGTTTATCTTCTTTTTGGACAGGGGACTTCTACAATGAGCAGTTCTTC
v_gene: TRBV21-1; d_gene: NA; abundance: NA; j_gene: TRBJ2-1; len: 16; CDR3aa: CASSKVGSGVGDEQFF; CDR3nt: TGTGCCAGCAGCAAAGTGGGATCCGGGGTGGGCGATGAGCAGTTCTTC
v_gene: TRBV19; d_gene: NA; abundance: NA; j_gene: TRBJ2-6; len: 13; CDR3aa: CASTQVGANVLTF; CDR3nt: TGTGCCAGTACTCAGGTTGGGGCCAACGTCCTGACTTTC
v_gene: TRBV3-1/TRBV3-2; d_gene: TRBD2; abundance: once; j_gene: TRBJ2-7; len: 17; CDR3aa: CASSQRTSGRAQYEQYF; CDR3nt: TGTGCCAGCAGCCAACGAACTAGCGGGAGGGCCCAGTACGAGCAGTACTTC
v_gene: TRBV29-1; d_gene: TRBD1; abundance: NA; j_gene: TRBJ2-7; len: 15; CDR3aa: CSVEATDRGLYEQYF; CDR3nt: TGCAGCGTTGAAGCAACGGACAGGGGCTTGTACGAGCAGTACTTC
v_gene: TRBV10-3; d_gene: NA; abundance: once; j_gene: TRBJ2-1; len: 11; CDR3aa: CAISESGEQFF; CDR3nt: TGTGCCATCAGTGAGTCTGGCGAGCAGTTCTTC
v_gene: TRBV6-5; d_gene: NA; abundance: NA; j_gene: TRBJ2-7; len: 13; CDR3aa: CASREDSSYEQYF; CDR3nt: TGTGCCAGCCGCGAGGACAGCTCCTACGAGCAGTACTTC
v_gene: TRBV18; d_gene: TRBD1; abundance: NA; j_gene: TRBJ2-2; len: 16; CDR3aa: CASSRGTGEPGGELFF; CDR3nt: TGTGCCAGCTCACGTGGGACAGGGGAGCCTGGAGGGGAGCTGTTTTTT
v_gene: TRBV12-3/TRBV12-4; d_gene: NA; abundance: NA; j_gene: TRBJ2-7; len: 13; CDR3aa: CASSFDPTYEQYF; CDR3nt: TGTGCCAGCAGTTTCGATCCTACCTACGAGCAGTACTTC
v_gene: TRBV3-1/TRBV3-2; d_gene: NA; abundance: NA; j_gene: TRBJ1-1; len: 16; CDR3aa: CASSQHQGGANTEAFF; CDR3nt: TGTGCCAGCAGCCAACATCAGGGTGGGGCGAACACTGAAGCTTTCTTT
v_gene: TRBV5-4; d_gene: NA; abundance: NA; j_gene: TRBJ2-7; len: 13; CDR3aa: CASSSGISAGQYF; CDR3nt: TGTGCCAGCAGTTCCGGGATTAGTGCCGGGCAGTACTTC
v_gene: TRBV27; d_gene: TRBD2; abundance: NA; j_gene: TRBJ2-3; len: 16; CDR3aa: CASSFSPLGGTDTQYF; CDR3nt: TGTGCCAGCAGTTTTTCCCCCCTCGGGGGGACAGATACGCAGTATTTT
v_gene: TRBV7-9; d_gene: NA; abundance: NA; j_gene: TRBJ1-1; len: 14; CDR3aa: CASSLLADYTEAFF; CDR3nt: TGTGCCAGCAGCTTATTGGCGGATTACACTGAAGCTTTCTTT
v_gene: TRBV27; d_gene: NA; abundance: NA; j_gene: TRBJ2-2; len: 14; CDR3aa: CASSPNRVTGELFF; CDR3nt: TGTGCCAGCAGTCCCAACAGGGTAACCGGGGAGCTGTTTTTT
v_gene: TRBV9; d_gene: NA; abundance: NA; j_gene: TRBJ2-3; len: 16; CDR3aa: CASSVGGTPSTDTQYF; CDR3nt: TGTGCCAGCAGCGTAGGTGGGACTCCTAGCACAGATACGCAGTATTTT
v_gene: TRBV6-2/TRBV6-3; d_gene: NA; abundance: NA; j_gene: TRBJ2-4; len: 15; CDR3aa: CASSRPSRTENIQYF; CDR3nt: TGTGCCAGCAGTAGACCATCCCGGACAGAAAACATTCAGTACTTC
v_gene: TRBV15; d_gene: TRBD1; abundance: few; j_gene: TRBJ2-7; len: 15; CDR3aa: CATSKDRAILYEQYF; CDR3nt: TGTGCCACCAGCAAGGACAGGGCCATCCTCTACGAGCAGTACTTC
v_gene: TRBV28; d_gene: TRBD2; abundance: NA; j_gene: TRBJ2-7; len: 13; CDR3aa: CASGAGGSYEQYF; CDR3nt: TGTGCCAGCGGGGCGGGAGGCTCCTACGAGCAGTACTTC
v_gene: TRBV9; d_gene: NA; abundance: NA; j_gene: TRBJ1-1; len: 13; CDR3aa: CASSSPEVTEAFF; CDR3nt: TGTGCCAGCAGCTCCCCCGAGGTAACTGAAGCTTTCTTT
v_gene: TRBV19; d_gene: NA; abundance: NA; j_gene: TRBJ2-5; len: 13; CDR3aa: CASSINGEETQYF; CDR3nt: TGTGCCAGTAGTATAAACGGAGAAGAGACCCAGTACTTC
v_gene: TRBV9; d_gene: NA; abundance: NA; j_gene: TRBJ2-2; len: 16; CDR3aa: CASTPMTGLGPGELFF; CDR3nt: TGTGCCAGCACGCCAATGACAGGTCTCGGCCCCGGGGAGCTGTTTTTT
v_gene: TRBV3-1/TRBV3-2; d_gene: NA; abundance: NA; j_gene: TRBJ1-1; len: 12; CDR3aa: CASSQETGVAFF; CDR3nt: TGTGCCAGCAGCCAAGAGACAGGAGTGGCTTTCTTT
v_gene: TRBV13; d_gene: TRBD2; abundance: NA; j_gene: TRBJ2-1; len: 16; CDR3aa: CASSLGTSGGHNEQFF; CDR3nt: TGTGCCAGCAGCTTGGGGACTAGCGGGGGACACAATGAGCAGTTCTTC
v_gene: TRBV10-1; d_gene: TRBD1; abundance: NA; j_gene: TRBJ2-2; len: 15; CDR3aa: CASSDTGGNTGELFF; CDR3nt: TGCGCCAGCAGTGATACAGGGGGCAACACCGGGGAGCTGTTTTTT
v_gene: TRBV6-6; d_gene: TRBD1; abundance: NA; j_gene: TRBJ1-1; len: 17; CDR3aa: CASSPRTGGLMNTEAFF; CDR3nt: TGTGCCAGCAGTCCGCGGACAGGGGGCCTCATGAACACTGAAGCTTTCTTT
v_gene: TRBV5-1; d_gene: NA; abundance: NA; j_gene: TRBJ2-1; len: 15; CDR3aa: CASSLGQDAYNEQFF; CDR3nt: TGCGCCAGCAGCTTGGGACAGGATGCCTACAATGAGCAGTTCTTC
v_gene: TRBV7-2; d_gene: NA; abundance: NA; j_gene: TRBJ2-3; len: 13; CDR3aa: CASSVGNTDTQYF; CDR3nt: TGTGCCAGCAGCGTCGGGAACACAGATACGCAGTATTTT
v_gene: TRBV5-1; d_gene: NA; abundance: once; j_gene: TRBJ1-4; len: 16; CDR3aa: CASSLDLGAGREKLFF; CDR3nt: TGCGCCAGCAGCTTGGATCTTGGAGCAGGGAGGGAAAAACTGTTTTTT
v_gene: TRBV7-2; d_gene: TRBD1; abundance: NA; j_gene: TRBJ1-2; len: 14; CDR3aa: CASSLGQGKKSYTF; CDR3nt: TGTGCCAGCAGCTTAGGACAGGGGAAGAAAAGCTACACCTTC
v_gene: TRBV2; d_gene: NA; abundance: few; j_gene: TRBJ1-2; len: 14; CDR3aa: CASSPRDSDYGYTF; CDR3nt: TGTGCCAGCAGTCCCAGGGACTCGGACTATGGCTACACCTTC
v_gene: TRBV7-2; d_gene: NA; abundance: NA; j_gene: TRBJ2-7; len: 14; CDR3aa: CASSLGARPYEQYF; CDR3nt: TGTGCCAGCAGCTTAGGGGCCAGGCCCTACGAGCAGTACTTC
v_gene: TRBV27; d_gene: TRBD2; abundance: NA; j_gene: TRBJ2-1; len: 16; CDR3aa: CASSLLPSGRTNEQFF; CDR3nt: TGTGCCAGCAGTTTGTTGCCTAGCGGGAGGACGAATGAGCAGTTCTTC
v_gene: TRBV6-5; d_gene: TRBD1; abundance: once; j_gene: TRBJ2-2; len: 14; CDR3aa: CASTRQGNTGELFF; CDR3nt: TGTGCCAGCACTAGACAGGGGAACACCGGGGAGCTGTTTTTT
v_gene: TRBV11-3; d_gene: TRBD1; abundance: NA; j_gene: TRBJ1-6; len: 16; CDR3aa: CASSYEGQGHNSPLHF; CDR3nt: TGTGCCAGCAGCTATGAGGGACAGGGACATAATTCACCCCTCCACTTT
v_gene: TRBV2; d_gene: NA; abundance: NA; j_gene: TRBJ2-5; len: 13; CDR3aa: CASSPDSQETQYF; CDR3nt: TGTGCCAGCAGTCCGGACAGCCAAGAGACCCAGTACTTC
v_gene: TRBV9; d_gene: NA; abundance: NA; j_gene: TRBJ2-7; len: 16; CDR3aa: CASSVDLNTGSYEQYF; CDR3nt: TGTGCCAGCAGCGTAGACCTAAACACAGGGTCCTACGAGCAGTACTTC
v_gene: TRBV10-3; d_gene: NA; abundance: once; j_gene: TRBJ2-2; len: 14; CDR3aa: CAMRASANTGELFF; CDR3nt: TGTGCCATGCGGGCGTCCGCGAACACCGGGGAGCTGTTTTTT
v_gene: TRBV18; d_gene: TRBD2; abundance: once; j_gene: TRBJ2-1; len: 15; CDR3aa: CASSPALAGHNEQFF; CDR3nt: TGTGCCAGCTCACCGGCACTAGCGGGCCACAATGAGCAGTTCTTC
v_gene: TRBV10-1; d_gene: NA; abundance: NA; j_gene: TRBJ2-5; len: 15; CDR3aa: CASSEYRTGQETQYF; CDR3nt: TGCGCCAGCAGTGAGTACCGGACTGGACAAGAGACCCAGTACTTC
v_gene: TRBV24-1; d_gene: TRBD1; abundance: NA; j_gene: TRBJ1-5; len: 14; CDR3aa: CATSDGTGSQPQHF; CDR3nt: TGTGCCACCAGTGACGGGACAGGGAGTCAGCCCCAGCATTTT
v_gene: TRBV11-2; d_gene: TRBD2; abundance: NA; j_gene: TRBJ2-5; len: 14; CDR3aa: CASSISGVQETQYF; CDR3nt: TGTGCCAGCAGCATTAGCGGGGTTCAAGAGACCCAGTACTTC
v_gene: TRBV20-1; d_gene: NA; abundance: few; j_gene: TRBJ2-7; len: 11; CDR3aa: CSVVENYEQYF; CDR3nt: TGCAGTGTGGTAGAGAACTACGAGCAGTACTTC
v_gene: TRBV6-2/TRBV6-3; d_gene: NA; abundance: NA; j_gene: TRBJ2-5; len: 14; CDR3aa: CASSYSTRGETQYF; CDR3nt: TGTGCCAGCAGTTACTCGACCAGGGGAGAGACCCAGTACTTC